Presented here are 30 T cell receptor beta chains from one specimen sequenced in a study of blood T cell repertoires in COVID-19. Profiled with immunoSEQ multiplex PCR; TCRdb holds only in-frame clones, not every one. The profile covers about 180,000 clones, with roughly 85% appearing a single time and roughly 8.9% taken by the ten largest. The sequencing sample was made of PBMCs or T cells enriched from blood (not recorded which). These TCRs come from a woman under 30 who had recovered from COVID-19.

V is TRBV11-3 and J is TRBJ2-3; D is unresolved. The CDR3 sequence is 15 residues long. The V and J ends lost 1 base and 0 bases respectively, with 8 bases between them. CDR1 is SGHNT and CDR2 is YENEEA in the germline V gene. The CDR3 bases are TGTGCCAGCAGCTTAGGCGGAACTAGCACAGATACGCAGTATTTT. It is translated as CASSLGGTSTDTQYF.

This clone occurred a few times. The rearrangement uses TRBV5-1 and TRBJ2-5; 11 bases are shared with TRBD2. CDR1 is SGHRS and CDR2 is YFSETQ in the germline V gene. V lost 4 bases, J lost 2 bases, and 4 bases stayed unmatched. The CDR3 is made up of 15 amino acids. CDR3 nucleotides: TGCGCCAGCAGCACTAGCGGGAGAGGTCAAGAGACCCAGTACTTC. It yields the protein CASSTSGRGQETQYF. The full variable domain, in which reference TRBV5-1 and TRBJ2-5 provide the parts outside the CDR3, is KAGVTQTPRYLIKTRGQQVTLSCSPISGHRSVSWYQQTPGQGLQFLFEYFSETQRNKGNFPGRFSGRQFSNSRSEMNVSTLELGDSALYLCASSTSGRGQETQYFGPGTRLLVL.

V gene TRBV4-1 combines with J gene TRBJ2-2, with D possibly TRBD1 on 5 matching bases. This CDR3 is built from 14 residues. CDR1 is MGHRA and CDR2 is YSYEKL in the germline V gene. Trimming stripped 3 bases from V and 2 bases from J, with 7 bases between. The CDR3 is CASSQGPNTGELFF. In nucleotides, the CDR3 is TGCGCCAGCAGCCAGGGGCCTAACACCGGGGAGCTGTTTTTT.

CDR3: CASSLAGKPSGNTIYF. CDR3 DNA sequence: TGTGCCAGCAGTTTAGCGGGAAAACCCTCTGGAAACACCATATATTTT. The chain couples TRBV27 to TRBJ1-3; no clear D. The CDR3 length is 16 residues. From germline, CDR1 is MNHEY and CDR2 SMNVEV (reference sequence). Trimming cost V 2 bases and J 0 bases, with 11 bases left between them.

This clone was counted only a few times. The CDR3 region is CASSRSGTGREDGYTF. The CDR3 bases are TGTGCCAGCAGCCGCTCCGGGACAGGGAGGGAAGATGGCTACACCTTC. The J gene is TRBJ1-2, the V gene TRBV3-1 (or the pseudogene TRBV3-2), with TRBD1 matching 9 bases. The length of the CDR3 is 16 residues. With V trimmed by 4 bases and J by 6 bases, 12 bases remained unmatched. CDR1 and CDR2 (germline): LGHDT, YNNKEL (reference sequence).

The rearrangement uses TRBV6-4 and TRBJ1-1, with no clear D. Trimming shortened V by 0 bases and J by 10 bases, and 9 bases separated the two germline ends. The CDR3 has 12 amino acids. The germline V gene encodes CDR1 MRHNA and CDR2 SNTAGT. The chain's CDR3 is CASSDSMARAFF. The CDR3 nucleotides are TGTGCCAGCAGTGACTCGATGGCTCGAGCTTTCTTT.

This chain joins TRBV11-3 and TRBJ2-1; D is undetermined. The CDR3 covers 13 residues. The germline V gene has CDR1 SGHNT and CDR2 YENEEA. V lost 0 bases and J 4 bases, leaving 4 bases between the germline ends. The CDR3 spells CASSLDLYNEQFF. CDR3 sequence (DNA): TGTGCCAGCAGCTTAGATCTTTACAATGAGCAGTTCTTC.

This clone was counted once. V usage is TRBV29-1 and J usage is TRBJ1-1, with 7 bases aligning to TRBD1. Germline loops: CDR1 SQVTM, CDR2 ANQGSEA. The CDR3 loop spans 15 amino acids. The trim removed 0 bases at V and 0 bases at J, leaving 4 bases unmatched. CDR3 sequence reads: CSVEDTGEVNTEAFF. DNA for the CDR3: TGCAGCGTTGAAGATACAGGGGAGGTGAACACTGAAGCTTTCTTT.

The J gene is TRBJ1-3, the V gene TRBV9; a weak D match, TRBD1 (5 bases). The germline V and J ends were trimmed by 6 bases and 0 bases, with 13 bases remaining between them. The length of the CDR3 is 15 residues. Germline CDR1 SGDLS, CDR2 YYNGEE. The CDR3 sequence is CASTRSGGSGNTIYF. CDR3 coding DNA: TGTGCCAGCACCCGTTCCGGGGGCTCTGGAAACACCATATATTTT.

The CDR3: CASSLDATGEETQYF. Here the CDR3 DNA reads TGTGCCAGCAGCTTAGATGCCACAGGGGAAGAGACCCAGTACTTC. This sequence joins TRBV7-9 and TRBJ2-5; the match to TRBD1 covers 7 bases. J was trimmed by 3 bases and V by 1 base; bases with no gene match: 5. The CDR3 loop spans 15 amino acids. Germline V CDR1 and CDR2: SEHNR, FQNEAQ (reference sequence).

CDR3 nucleotide sequence: TGTGCCAGCAGTTACGCGGACAATGAGCAGTTCTTC. It yields the protein CASSYADNEQFF. The rearrangement uses TRBV6-5 and TRBJ2-1; D remains unclear. The CDR3 consists of 12 residues. Trimming cost V 2 bases and J 5 bases, with 4 bases left between them. Germline loops: CDR1 MNHEY, CDR2 SVGAGI.

The rearrangement links TRBV6-5 to TRBJ2-3, with 8 positions matching TRBD1. With V trimmed by 0 bases and J by 2 bases, 4 bases remained unmatched. This CDR3 has 16 amino acids. Per germline, CDR1 MNHEY and CDR2 SVGAGI. The CDR3 spells CASSYSSRGPTDTQYF. CDR3 coding DNA: TGTGCCAGCAGTTACTCGAGCAGGGGGCCCACAGATACGCAGTATTTT.

The rearrangement joins TRBV9 to TRBJ1-4; D uncertain. The CDR3 is 15 amino acids. Trimming removed 1 base at V and 0 bases at J, with 7 bases between. Germline CDR1 SGDLS, CDR2 YYNGEE. The CDR3 DNA reads TGTGCCAGCAGCGTACGAGCCGCAACTAATGAAAAACTGTTTTTT. Its translation is CASSVRAATNEKLFF. Filled out from reference TRBV9 and TRBJ1-4, the complete variable domain reads DSGVTQTPKHLITATGQRVTLRCSPRSGDLSVYWYQQSLDQGLQFLIQYYNGEERAKGNILERFSAQQFPDLHSELNLSSLELGDSALYFCASSVRAATNEKLFFGSGTQLSVL.

Remarks on this clone: The CDR3 ends on some other residue instead of the conserved phenylalanine or tryptophan, so this is likely a read error. No DNA is shown, since the ends of the CDR3 on it are uncertain; the CDR3 is the one TCRdb lists. The chain has TRBV5-4 and TRBJ2-7; the table's D call TRBD2 went unverified against the DNA. Germline-derived CDR1 and CDR2 are SGHNT and YYREEE (reference sequence). Termini included, the CDR3 measures 13 amino acids. The CDR3 is CASSSSSGGLAVS.

This clone was seen a handful of times. The rearrangement joins TRBV10-3 to TRBJ2-2; 7 bases fit TRBD1. Germline V gene sequence: CDR1 ENHRY, CDR2 SYGVKD. The V gene end was trimmed by 4 bases and the J gene end by 5 bases; junction bases not matched to a gene: 1. The CDR3 runs 13 residues. This CDR3 is CAISATGTGELFF. CDR3 in DNA: TGTGCCATCAGTGCGACAGGGACCGGGGAGCTGTTTTTT.

This clone was picked up a small number of times. This chain connects TRBV7-8 to TRBJ2-7; D not certain. Germline assignment: CDR1 SGHVS and CDR2 FQNEAQ. V was shortened by 0 bases and J by 2 bases, with 5 bases between the two germline ends. The CDR3 loop spans 13 amino acids. The CDR3 DNA sequence: TGTGCCAGCAGCTTAGCCACTACCTACGAGCAGTACTTC. Translated: CASSLATTYEQYF.

This clone showed up just once. The chain combines TRBV28 with TRBJ1-2; TRBD1 matches 7 bases. The CDR3 is 14 residues long. Germline CDR1 MDHEN, CDR2 SYDVKM. Trimming at V came to 5 bases and at J to 1 base, leaving 4 bases not matched to a gene. CDR3 nucleotides: TGTGCCAGCAGTATAGGGACAGTTAACTATGGCTACACCTTC. Translating it yields CASSIGTVNYGYTF.

The chain's CDR3 is CASSPSGSVDSGNQPQHF. The CDR3 DNA follows: TGTGCCAGCAGTCCCTCAGGGTCTGTGGATTCCGGCAATCAGCCCCAGCATTTT. This chain connects TRBV25-1 to TRBJ1-5; D is possibly TRBD1 (5 bases). V lost 5 bases and J 2 bases, leaving 22 bases between the germline ends. From germline, CDR1 is MGHDK and CDR2 SYGVNS. This CDR3 region has 18 residues.

J is TRBJ1-1 and V is TRBV28, with 9 bases aligning to TRBD1. The CDR3 runs 16 residues. CDR1 MDHEN and CDR2 SYDVKM come from the germline V gene. The ends lost 8 bases at V and 8 bases at J; junction bases unmatched: 18. DNA of the CDR3: TGTGCCAGCGGAACCGGGACAGGGAATCTTAATCCCGAAGCTTTCTTT. Protein product: CASGTGTGNLNPEAFF.

This clone appeared once. This chain uses TRBV19 with TRBJ2-5, with TRBD2 identical over 11 bases. From germline, CDR1 is LNHDA and CDR2 SQIVND (reference sequence). V shed 5 bases, J shed 5 bases, and the junction held 10 bases outside the gene matches. The CDR3 sequence is 16 residues long. The CDR3 loop reads CASSSWPSGRWETQYF. CDR3 DNA: TGTGCCAGTAGTTCTTGGCCTAGCGGGAGGTGGGAGACCCAGTACTTC.

The chain uses TRBV7-9 and TRBJ2-7, with D possibly TRBD1 on 5 matching bases. V lost 3 bases to trimming and J lost 3 bases, with 6 bases between them. Germline V gene data show CDR1 as SEHNR and CDR2 as FQNEAQ (reference sequence). The CDR3 has 12 residues. As DNA, the CDR3 is TGTGCCAGCAGCTTGCAGGGCTACGAGCAGTACTTC. Its protein is CASSLQGYEQYF.

V gene TRBV25-1 combines with J gene TRBJ1-2; D is perhaps TRBD1 (6 bases). The CDR3 spans 13 residues. Germline V CDR1 and CDR2: MGHDK, SYGVNS. Trimming took 4 bases from V and 5 from J, leaving 11 bases between them. DNA of the CDR3: TGTGCCAGCAGTGGGACAGACCAATATGGCTACACCTTC. Translating gives CASSGTDQYGYTF.

This clone has just one count. This chain joins TRBV7-2 and TRBJ1-2; 9 bases are shared with TRBD1. The germline V gene encodes CDR1 SGHTA and CDR2 FQGNSA. This CDR3 spans 16 amino acids. Trimming removed 10 bases from V and 4 bases from J; junction bases left unmatched: 16. CDR3 nucleotides: TGTGCCACCTCTACCGGGACAGGGACCCCTTTCTATGGCTACACCTTC. This translates into CATSTGTGTPFYGYTF.

V is TRBV4-2 and J is TRBJ2-3; perhaps TRBD2 as D (6 bases). This CDR3 has 15 residues. V lost 0 bases to trimming and J lost 4 bases, with 11 bases between them. The germline CDR1 and CDR2 sequences are LGHNA and YNFKEQ. The DNA of the CDR3 is TGTGCCAGCAGCCAAGATCCCAGGGAGGCAGATACGCAGTATTTT. Translation: CASSQDPREADTQYF.

V is TRBV10-3 and J is TRBJ2-1; TRBD2 matches 9 bases. Germline CDR1 ENHRY, CDR2 SYGVKD. The junction had 8 bases not matched to a gene; V was cut back by 4 bases and J by 7 bases. The length of the CDR3 is 15 residues. In DNA, the CDR3 is TGTGCCATCAGTGGCAGTAGCGGGGGTTCGAATGAGCAGTTCTTC. The encoded protein is CAISGSSGGSNEQFF.

As DNA, the CDR3 is TGTGCCAGCAGCCGAGGACAGGGGGATGGCTACACCTTC. Translated: CASSRGQGDGYTF. V usage is TRBV7-9 and J usage is TRBJ1-2; 10 bases are shared with TRBD1. This CDR3 region has 13 residues. Germline CDR1 SEHNR, CDR2 FQNEAQ (reference sequence). Trimming removed 5 bases from V and 6 bases from J; junction bases left unmatched: 3.

The chain links TRBV18 to TRBJ1-3; tentatively, D is TRBD1 (6 bases). The CDR3 length is 18 residues. Germline assignment: CDR1 KGHSH and CDR2 LQKENI. V shed 3 bases and J shed 0 bases, with 18 bases lying between them. The CDR3 is CASSPILDSTFSGNTIYF. The CDR3 DNA follows: TGTGCCAGCTCACCCATCCTGGACAGCACGTTCTCTGGAAACACCATATATTTT.

CDR3 in amino acids: CASSLGTGDEKLFF. CDR3 sequence (DNA): TGTGCCAGCAGCTTAGGGACAGGGGATGAAAAACTGTTTTTT. The V call is TRBV13, the J call TRBJ1-4; 8 bases agree with TRBD1. This CDR3 is 14 amino acids long. The junction had 0 bases not matched to a gene; V was cut back by 0 bases and J by 6 bases. Germline V gene data show CDR1 as PRHDT and CDR2 as FYEKMQ (reference sequence).

The chain recombines TRBV3-1 (or the pseudogene TRBV3-2) with TRBJ1-1, with no clear D. The CDR3 has 16 residues. V was cut by 4 bases and J by 7 bases, with 22 bases left in between. The V gene's germline CDR1 is LGHDT and CDR2 YNNKEL (reference sequence). The CDR3 reads CASSPRITLGNGEAFF. The CDR3 DNA reads as TGTGCCAGCAGCCCTAGAATTACCCTCGGGAATGGTGAAGCTTTCTTT.

The V gene is TRBV11-3, the J gene TRBJ2-2; 8 positions match TRBD1. J was trimmed by 0 bases and V by 0 bases; bases with no gene match: 9. CDR3 length equals 19 residues. In germline, CDR1 is SGHNT, CDR2 YENEEA. The CDR3 here is CASSLDKLGQATNTGELFF. CDR3 DNA: TGTGCCAGCAGCTTAGATAAGTTGGGACAGGCTACGAACACCGGGGAGCTGTTTTTT.